This TCR beta chain is drawn from a study of blood T cell repertoires in COVID-19. The wider study: Specimens from acute and convalescent COVID-19 originated in the United States, Italy and Spain. Sources were T cells, B-cell-depleted T cells, or PBMCs; the material itself was cDNA or gDNA.

The CDR3 is made up of 14 amino acids. Germline V CDR1 and CDR2: SNHLY, FYNNEI. After removal of 2 bases from V and 7 bases from J, the junction contained 6 bases not matched to a gene. In the original processing: Researchers report that nucleated cell counts were estimated from reference gene primer amplification. Data came from immunoSEQ multiplex PCR; TCRdb stores just in-frame clones and leaves some out. That table supplies the V and J calls and clone size; D and trimming were determined from the DNA. The sample has about 100,000 clones, just over 70% seen once; the top ten hold 1.8%. The sequence was obtained from a woman aged 40-49 years with acute or convalescent COVID-19. The chain employs TRBV2 and TRBJ2-7; 9 bases are shared with TRBD1. Sequenced input: peripheral blood. Here the CDR3 DNA reads TGTGCCAGCAGTGAATGGGTGACAGGGGGGGAGCAGTACTTC. This translates into CASSEWVTGGEQYF. The whole variable domain, remainder taken from reference TRBV2 and TRBJ2-7, is EPEVTQTPSHQVTQMGQEVILRCVPISNHLYFYWYRQILGQKVEFLVSFYNNEISEKSEIFDDQFSVERPDGSNFTLKIRSTKLEDSAMYFCASSEWVTGGEQYFGPGTRLTVT.